The source of this TCR beta chain is a study of cytomegalovirus exposure and HLA in healthy donors. For the study at large: Of around 400 genotyped donors, roughly 81% grouped in the Caucasian-associated ancestry cluster.

CDR1 and CDR2 (germline): LNHDA, SQIVND (reference sequence). This CDR3 region has 14 residues. Trimming took off 8 bases at V and 1 base at J, with 14 bases between the two ends. On this clone: Its antigen is still unknown.

Study observations and caveats: Many donors shared some public TCRs, even though most TCR sequences were rare. Cytomegalovirus-associated status was assigned to 164 TCR beta chains.

PCR involved 60 Vbeta and 13 Jbeta primers. Measured with immunoSEQ multiplex PCR; TCRdb has only the in-frame clones, and not every one. The table lists approximately 140,000 clones, roughly 76% of them singletons. Sample: PBMCs. This receptor was identified in a female donor in good health and CMV-seronegative. The chain employs TRBV19 and TRBJ1-1, with a possible D match to TRBD1 (6 bases). Here the CDR3 DNA reads TGTGCCAGTCAATGGGGGCCCCAGAACACTGAAGCTTTCTTT. Translation: CASQWGPQNTEAFF.